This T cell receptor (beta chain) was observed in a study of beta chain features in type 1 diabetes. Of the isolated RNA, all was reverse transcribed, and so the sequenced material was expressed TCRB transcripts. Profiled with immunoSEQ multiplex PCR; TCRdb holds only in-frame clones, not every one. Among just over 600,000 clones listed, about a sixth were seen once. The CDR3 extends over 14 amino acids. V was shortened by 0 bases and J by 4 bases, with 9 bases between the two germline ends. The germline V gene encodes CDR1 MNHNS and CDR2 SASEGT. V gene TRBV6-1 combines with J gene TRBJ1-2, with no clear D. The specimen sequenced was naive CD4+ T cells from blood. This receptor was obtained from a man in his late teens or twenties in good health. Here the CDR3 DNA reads TGTGCCAGCAGTGAAGCCGGCAGTTTCTATGGCTACACCTTC. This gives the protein CASSEAGSFYGYTF.